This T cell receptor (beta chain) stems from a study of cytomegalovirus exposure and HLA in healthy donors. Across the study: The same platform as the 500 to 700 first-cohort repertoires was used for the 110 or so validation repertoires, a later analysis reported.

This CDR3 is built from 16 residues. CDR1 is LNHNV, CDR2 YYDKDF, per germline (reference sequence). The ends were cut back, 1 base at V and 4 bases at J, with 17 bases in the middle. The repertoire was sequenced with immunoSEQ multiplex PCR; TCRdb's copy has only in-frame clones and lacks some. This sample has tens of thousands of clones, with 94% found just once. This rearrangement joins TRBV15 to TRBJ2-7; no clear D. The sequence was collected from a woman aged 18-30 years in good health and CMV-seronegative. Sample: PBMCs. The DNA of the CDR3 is TGTGCCACCAGCAGAGGTAGAGTAAAGCCCAATTACGAGCAGTACTTC. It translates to CATSRGRVKPNYEQYF.